One T cell receptor (beta chain) is described in this entry. Its antigen is unidentified. Sequencing of the DNA from cultured CD4+ T cells was carried out with the Oncomine TCR Beta short-read assay. Someone extracted genomic DNA from cultured CD4+ T cells. MiXCR, run by TCRdb on the PCR reads, gives a single entry per CDR3 protein. This sample has approximately 8,000 distinct CDR3 sequences, with roughly 72% found just once. Treatment defined: approximately nine-day PBMC culture with coronavirus spike peptide pools or control peptides (ViraFEST assay). Under the ViraFEST approach, antigen-specific T cells were expanded with peptide pools and TCRs subsequently sequenced. This sample was included in a study of vaccination and CD4 T cells after COVID-19. Study as a whole: Six males and four females, two of them Hispanic, were enrolled as convalescents. Whole-study results and caveats: Going from about 22 to 38, median SARS-CoV-2-reactive clonotypes did not rise significantly.

The V end was cut by 1 base, the J end by 3 bases, with 9 bases between. Germline V gene data show CDR1 as DFQATT and CDR2 as SNEGSKA (reference sequence). CDR3 length: 13 residues. The receptor's source is a human donor who had recovered from COVID-19. The chain has TRBV20-1 and TRBJ2-5; the D gene is possibly TRBD2 (5 bases). Sample: CD4+ T cells from blood, cultured in vitro. The CDR3 spells CSARGRSEETQYF. The DNA for the CDR3 is TGCAGTGCTAGAGGGAGGAGTGAAGAGACCCAGTACTTC.